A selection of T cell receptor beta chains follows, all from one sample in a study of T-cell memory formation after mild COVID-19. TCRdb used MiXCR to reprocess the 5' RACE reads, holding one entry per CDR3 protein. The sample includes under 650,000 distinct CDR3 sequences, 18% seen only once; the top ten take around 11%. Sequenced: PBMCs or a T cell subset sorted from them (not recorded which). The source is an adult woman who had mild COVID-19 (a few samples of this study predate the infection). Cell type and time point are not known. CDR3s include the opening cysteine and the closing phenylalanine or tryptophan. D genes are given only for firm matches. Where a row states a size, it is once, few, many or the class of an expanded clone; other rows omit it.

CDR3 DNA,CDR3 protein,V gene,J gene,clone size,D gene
TGTGCCAGCAGTGACTCCTCGGGCGGGGTCTCCTACAATGAGCAGTTCTTC,CASSDSSGGVSYNEQFF,TRBV2,TRBJ2-1,few,NA
TGTGCCAGCAGTTACAGGGTTGGGGAGCCCCAGCATTTT,CASSYRVGEPQHF,TRBV6-5,TRBJ1-5,once,NA
TGTGCCAGCAGTTTCCCGACAGGGGGCTCCGACAATGAGCAGTTCTTC,CASSFPTGGSDNEQFF,TRBV12-3/TRBV12-4,TRBJ2-1,many,TRBD1
TGTGCCAGCAGCTTGTCAGGGGCGGGCTCCTACGAGCAGTACTTC,CASSLSGAGSYEQYF,TRBV5-4,TRBJ2-7,NA,NA
TGTGCCAGCAGCTCGCCACAGATGAACACTGAAGCTTTCTTT,CASSSPQMNTEAFF,TRBV7-8,TRBJ1-1,few,NA
TGTGCCAGCAGTTTCCTAGCGGGACTCTACAATGAGCAGTTCTTC,CASSFLAGLYNEQFF,TRBV12-3/TRBV12-4,TRBJ2-1,few,TRBD2
TGTGCCAGTACCGCTATAGGGATAGCCCATGAGCAGTTCTTC,CASTAIGIAHEQFF,TRBV19,TRBJ2-1,few,NA
TGTGCCAGCAGCTACGGAATATGGGCTAGCGGGAGGCCTATCTCTGGGGCCAACGTCCTGACTTTC,CASSYGIWASGRPISGANVLTF,TRBV7-9,TRBJ2-6,NA,TRBD2
TGTGCCAGCAGCTTAGGGGTTCGGGCGGCCTCAGATACGCAGTATTTT,CASSLGVRAASDTQYF,TRBV7-2,TRBJ2-3,NA,NA
TGCAGTGCAGGGGCCCACTCCTACGAGCAGTACTTC,CSAGAHSYEQYF,TRBV20-1,TRBJ2-7,few,NA
TGCGCCAGCAGCCTGGACGGACAGGGGGCCGGGGAGCTGTTTTTT,CASSLDGQGAGELFF,TRBV5-1,TRBJ2-2,few,TRBD1
TGTGCCAGCAGCTTCTTCTGGGGGGAGCTGTTTTTT,CASSFFWGELFF,TRBV7-8,TRBJ2-2,few,NA
TGTGCCAGCAGCCCGATGGGGCTCTACAATGAGCAGTTCTTC,CASSPMGLYNEQFF,TRBV7-6,TRBJ2-1,few,NA
TGTGCCAGCAGTCCCTGGCTAGCGGGATCGGCTCCAACCACCGGGGAGCTGTTTTTT,CASSPWLAGSAPTTGELFF,TRBV12-3/TRBV12-4,TRBJ2-2,few,TRBD2
TGCGCCAGCAGCGTCCCACAGGCCAATCAGCCCCAGCATTTT,CASSVPQANQPQHF,TRBV4-1,TRBJ1-5,NA,NA
TGTGCCAGTAGTATGGACGCGGGGGGATTTCAGTACTTC,CASSMDAGGFQYF,TRBV19,TRBJ2-4,once,TRBD2
TGTGCCAGCAGCTTGGGCGCAGGGGATAATAGCAATCAGCCCCAGCATTTT,CASSLGAGDNSNQPQHF,TRBV5-6,TRBJ1-5,NA,NA
TGTGCCAGCAATTTCGCCGGGGGTCCCCGGACGGATACGCAGTATTTT,CASNFAGGPRTDTQYF,TRBV2,TRBJ2-3,NA,NA
TGTGCCAGCAGCTCCTCAGTAGGGGGGCTATCACCCCTCCACTTT,CASSSSVGGLSPLHF,TRBV12-3/TRBV12-4,TRBJ1-6,many,NA
TGTGCCAGCAGCGCCGGGACAGGGGCCGTTAGCTCCTACGAGCAGTACTTC,CASSAGTGAVSSYEQYF,TRBV5-6,TRBJ2-7,NA,TRBD1
TGTGCCAGCAGCCAGGGGTTTACGAGCACTGAAGCTTTCTTT,CASSQGFTSTEAFF,TRBV7-6,TRBJ1-1,NA,NA
TGTGCCACCAGTGATTTGGGACAGGGGTACAATGAGCAGTTCTTC,CATSDLGQGYNEQFF,TRBV24-1,TRBJ2-1,few,TRBD1
TGTGCCAGCCTTACTGAAGAGACCCAGTACTTC,CASLTEETQYF,TRBV6-2/TRBV6-3,TRBJ2-5,NA,NA
TGTGCCAGCAGCTTATCCCCCCCAGGGCGAGCCTCTGGAAACACCATATATTTT,CASSLSPPGRASGNTIYF,TRBV13,TRBJ1-3,NA,NA
TGTGCCAGCAGCTGGACAGGGGATTATAATTCACCCCTCCACTTT,CASSWTGDYNSPLHF,TRBV5-4,TRBJ1-6,few,TRBD1
TGTGCCAGTAGTATTCTGGGGGGGCAAGAGACCCAGTACTTC,CASSILGGQETQYF,TRBV19,TRBJ2-5,few,TRBD2
TGCAGTGCCCCCGGACAGGGGACTGAAGCTTTCTTT,CSAPGQGTEAFF,TRBV20-1,TRBJ1-1,few,TRBD1
TGTGCCACCAGTGATCTTAAGAGGGAAAAAGAGACCCAGTACTTC,CATSDLKREKETQYF,TRBV24-1,TRBJ2-5,NA,NA
TGTGCCAGCAACTTGCGTTCAGCGAACACTGAAGCTTTCTTT,CASNLRSANTEAFF,TRBV5-6,TRBJ1-1,few,NA
TGTGCCAGCGAGGGGACGGGGAACACCGGGGAGCTGTTTTTT,CASEGTGNTGELFF,TRBV7-9,TRBJ2-2,NA,NA
TGTGCCACCAGTGACACGGGACTAGCGGGAGGGCCTGAAGATGAGCAGTTCTTC,CATSDTGLAGGPEDEQFF,TRBV24-1,TRBJ2-1,NA,TRBD2
TGTGCCAGCAGTTTAACGGGAGTATACTACAATGAGCAGTTCTTC,CASSLTGVYYNEQFF,TRBV12-3/TRBV12-4,TRBJ2-1,NA,NA
TGCAGTGCTAGGGGGGAGGTATACGAGCAGTACTTC,CSARGEVYEQYF,TRBV20-1,TRBJ2-7,few,NA
TGTGCCAGCAGCTTAGGAACCATAAACACAGATACGCAGTATTTT,CASSLGTINTDTQYF,TRBV7-9,TRBJ2-3,NA,NA
TGTGCCAGCAGTCCCGGGACAGGGGTAGGTCAGCCCCAGCATTTT,CASSPGTGVGQPQHF,TRBV6-5,TRBJ1-5,NA,TRBD1
TGTGCCACTTCAACGCGGGGTTTTAGCACAGATACGCAGTATTTT,CATSTRGFSTDTQYF,TRBV24-1,TRBJ2-3,NA,NA
TGTGCCAGCAGCTTGGGGGGTCCCCACACCGGGGAGCTGTTTTTT,CASSLGGPHTGELFF,TRBV11-2,TRBJ2-2,NA,NA
TGTGCCAGCAGTGAACGAGCTAGCGGGAGGGGTAGCTCCTACAATGAGCAGTTCTTC,CASSERASGRGSSYNEQFF,TRBV2,TRBJ2-1,many,TRBD2
TGTGCCAGCTTGGTTCTCACAACGAACACCGGGGAGCTGTTTTTT,CASLVLTTNTGELFF,TRBV5-6,TRBJ2-2,few,NA
TGTGCCAGCAGTCCGACACCTCAGGCTGGGGCCAACGTCCTGACTTTC,CASSPTPQAGANVLTF,TRBV28,TRBJ2-6,NA,NA
TGTGCCAGCAGTGCCCCGGGCAGGGCCGATAACACTGAAGCTTTCTTT,CASSAPGRADNTEAFF,TRBV25-1,TRBJ1-1,few,NA
TGTGCCAGCACCAGAGATGGGGGCCAAGAGACCCAGTACTTC,CASTRDGGQETQYF,TRBV6-2/TRBV6-3,TRBJ2-5,once,NA
TGTGCCAGCAGCCCTCGAGAAGGGGGCCGCACACTCTTATCCACAGATACGCAGTATTTT,CASSPREGGRTLLSTDTQYF,TRBV7-9,TRBJ2-3,NA,TRBD1
TGCAGTGCTCGCGGGGGGCGCGGCACCGGGGAGCTGTTTTTT,CSARGGRGTGELFF,TRBV20-1,TRBJ2-2,NA,TRBD2
TGTGCCAGCAGGTTAACCGCAGATACGCAGTATTTT,CASRLTADTQYF,TRBV7-2,TRBJ2-3,few,NA
TGTGCCAGCAGTCCAAGGACAGGGGACCGCTATGGCTACACCTTC,CASSPRTGDRYGYTF,TRBV12-3/TRBV12-4,TRBJ1-2,NA,TRBD1
TGTGCCAGCAGCTTGGGCTTGACTCGGGACAGCCCCGAAGAGACCCAGTACTTC,CASSLGLTRDSPEETQYF,TRBV7-9,TRBJ2-5,few,TRBD1
TGCGCCAGCAGCTCGGACCACTCGGGCGATGAGCAGTTCTTC,CASSSDHSGDEQFF,TRBV5-1,TRBJ2-1,NA,NA
TGTGCCAGCAGCTTATTAAGGGGGCTTGAGAATTCACCCCTCCACTTT,CASSLLRGLENSPLHF,TRBV7-9,TRBJ1-6,NA,TRBD1
TGTGCCAGCAGTCCCCGAATGCTAGCGCGACTTCCCTACGAGCAGTACTTC,CASSPRMLARLPYEQYF,TRBV12-3/TRBV12-4,TRBJ2-7,few,NA
TGTGCCAGCAGTTTAAGTGGTCAGGGGAGAATTCGCATTCAGTACTTC,CASSLSGQGRIRIQYF,TRBV27,TRBJ2-4,NA,NA
TGCAGTGCTACCGGACAGGGGAACTCACCCCTCCACTTT,CSATGQGNSPLHF,TRBV20-1,TRBJ1-6,NA,TRBD1
TGTGCCGGAGGGAGGGGGGACAATGAGCAGTTCTTC,CAGGRGDNEQFF,TRBV30,TRBJ2-1,NA,NA
TGTGCCAGCAGCCCGCCTCTAGCGGGAGTAGGGGATGAGCAGTTCTTC,CASSPPLAGVGDEQFF,TRBV27,TRBJ2-1,NA,TRBD2
TGTGCCAGCAGCTTGGACAGGGGACACGAGCAGTACTTC,CASSLDRGHEQYF,TRBV5-4,TRBJ2-7,NA,TRBD1
TGTGCCACCAGCGGTCAGGGTACTGAAGCTTTCTTT,CATSGQGTEAFF,TRBV15,TRBJ1-1,NA,NA
TGTGCCAGCAGTTTAGCGGGGGAAATCTACGAGCAGTACTTC,CASSLAGEIYEQYF,TRBV12-3/TRBV12-4,TRBJ2-7,NA,NA